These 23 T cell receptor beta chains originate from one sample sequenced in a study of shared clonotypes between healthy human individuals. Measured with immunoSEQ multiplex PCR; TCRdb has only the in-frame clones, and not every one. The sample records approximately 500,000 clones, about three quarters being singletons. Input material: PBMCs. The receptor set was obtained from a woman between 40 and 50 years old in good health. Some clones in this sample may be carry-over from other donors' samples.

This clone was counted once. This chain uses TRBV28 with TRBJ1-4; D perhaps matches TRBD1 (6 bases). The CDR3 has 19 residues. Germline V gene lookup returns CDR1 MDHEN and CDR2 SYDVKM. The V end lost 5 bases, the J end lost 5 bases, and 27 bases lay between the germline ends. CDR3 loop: CASSPANGWGGGRNEKLFF. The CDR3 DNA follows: TGTGCCAGCAGTCCCGCCAACGGGTGGGGTGGGGGCCGAAATGAAAAACTGTTTTTT.

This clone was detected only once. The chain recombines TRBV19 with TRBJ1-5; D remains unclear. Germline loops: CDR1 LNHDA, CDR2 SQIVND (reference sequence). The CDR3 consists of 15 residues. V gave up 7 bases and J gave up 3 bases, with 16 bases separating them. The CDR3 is CASISAGDPNQPQHF. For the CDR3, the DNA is TGTGCCAGTATCTCGGCCGGTGATCCCAATCAGCCCCAGCATTTT.

This CDR3 reads CSADRGNEQFF. DNA for the CDR3: TGCAGCGCTGACAGGGGGAATGAGCAGTTCTTC. This chain uses TRBV29-1 with TRBJ2-1, with 9 bases matching TRBD1. CDR1 and CDR2 from the germline V gene are SQVTM and ANQGSEA. This CDR3 comprises 11 residues. Trimming cost V 7 bases and J 7 bases; bases outside gene matches: 2.

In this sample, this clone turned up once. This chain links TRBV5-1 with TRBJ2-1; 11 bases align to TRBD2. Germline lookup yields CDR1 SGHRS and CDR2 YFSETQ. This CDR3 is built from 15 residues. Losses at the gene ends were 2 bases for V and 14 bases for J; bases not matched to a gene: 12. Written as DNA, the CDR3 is TGCGCCAGCAGCTTTCCGGGACTAGCGGCGGGGGAGAAGTTCTTC. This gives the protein CASSFPGLAAGEKFF.

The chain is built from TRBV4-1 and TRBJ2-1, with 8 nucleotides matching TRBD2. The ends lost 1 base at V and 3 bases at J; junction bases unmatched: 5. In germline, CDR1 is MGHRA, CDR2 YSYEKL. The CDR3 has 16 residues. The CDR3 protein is CASSQVRLAYYNEQFF. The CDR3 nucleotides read TGCGCCAGCAGCCAAGTCAGACTAGCGTACTACAATGAGCAGTTCTTC.

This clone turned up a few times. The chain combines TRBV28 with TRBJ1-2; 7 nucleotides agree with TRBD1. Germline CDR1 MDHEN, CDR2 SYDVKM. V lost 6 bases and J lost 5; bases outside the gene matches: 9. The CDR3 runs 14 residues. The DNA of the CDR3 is TGTGCCAGCAGGGCTGGACAGGCAACGTATGGCTACACCTTC. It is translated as CASRAGQATYGYTF.

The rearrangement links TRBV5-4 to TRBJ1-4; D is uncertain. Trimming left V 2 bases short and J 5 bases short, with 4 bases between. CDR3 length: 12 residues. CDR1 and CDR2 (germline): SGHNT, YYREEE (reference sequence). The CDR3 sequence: CASSFYNEKLFF. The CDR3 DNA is TGTGCCAGCAGCTTTTACAATGAAAAACTGTTTTTT.

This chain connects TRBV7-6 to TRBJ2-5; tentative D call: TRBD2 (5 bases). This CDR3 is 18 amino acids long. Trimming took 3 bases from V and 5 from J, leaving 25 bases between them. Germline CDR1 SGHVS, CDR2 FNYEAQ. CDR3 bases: TGTGCCAGCAGCTTTAGGTCTTCTCTAGGCCCTGGGAGTGAGACCCAGTACTTC. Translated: CASSFRSSLGPGSETQYF. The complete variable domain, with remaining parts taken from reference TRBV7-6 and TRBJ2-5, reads GAGVSQSPRYKVTKRGQDVALRCDPISGHVSLYWYRQALGQGPEFLTYFNYEAQQDKSGLPNDRFSAERPEGSISTLTIQRTEQRDSAMYRCASSFRSSLGPGSETQYFGPGTRLLVL.

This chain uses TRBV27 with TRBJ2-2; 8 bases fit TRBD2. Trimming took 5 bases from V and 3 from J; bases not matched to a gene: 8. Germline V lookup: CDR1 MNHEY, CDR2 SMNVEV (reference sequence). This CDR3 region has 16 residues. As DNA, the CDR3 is TGTGCCAGCAGTAAGTTTAGCGGGGCCGACACCGGGGAGCTGTTTTTT. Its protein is CASSKFSGADTGELFF.

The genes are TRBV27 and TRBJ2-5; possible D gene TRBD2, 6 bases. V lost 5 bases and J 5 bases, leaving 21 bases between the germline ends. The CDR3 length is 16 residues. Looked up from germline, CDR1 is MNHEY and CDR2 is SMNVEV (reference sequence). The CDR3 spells CASSPLLRAGRETQYF. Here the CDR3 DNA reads TGTGCCAGCAGTCCACTCCTCCGAGCGGGCCGGGAGACCCAGTACTTC.

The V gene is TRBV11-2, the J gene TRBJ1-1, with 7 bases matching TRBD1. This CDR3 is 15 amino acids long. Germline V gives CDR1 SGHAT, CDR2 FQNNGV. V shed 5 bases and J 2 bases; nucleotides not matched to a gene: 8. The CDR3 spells CASSTTTGSNTEAFF. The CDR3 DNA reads TGTGCCAGCAGCACCACGACAGGGTCAAACACTGAAGCTTTCTTT.

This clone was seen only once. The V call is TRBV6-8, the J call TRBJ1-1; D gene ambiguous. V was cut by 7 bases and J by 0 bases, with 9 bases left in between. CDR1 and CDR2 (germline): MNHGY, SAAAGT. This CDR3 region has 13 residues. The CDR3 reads CASKEGVNTEAFF. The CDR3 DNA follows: TGTGCCAGCAAAGAGGGAGTGAACACTGAAGCTTTCTTT.

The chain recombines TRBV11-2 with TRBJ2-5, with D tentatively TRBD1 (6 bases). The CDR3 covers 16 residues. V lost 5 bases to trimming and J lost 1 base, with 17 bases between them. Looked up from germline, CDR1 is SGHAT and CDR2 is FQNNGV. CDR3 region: CASSLEQGDGQETQYF. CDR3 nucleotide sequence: TGTGCCAGCAGCCTTGAACAGGGAGATGGCCAAGAGACCCAGTACTTC.

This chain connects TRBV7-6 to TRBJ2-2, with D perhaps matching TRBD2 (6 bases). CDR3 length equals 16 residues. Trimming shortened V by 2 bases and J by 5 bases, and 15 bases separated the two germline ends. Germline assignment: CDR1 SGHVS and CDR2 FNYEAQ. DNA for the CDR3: TGTGCCAGCAGCTTACCGGATCTCCGGGGGACCGGGGAGCTGTTTTTT. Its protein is CASSLPDLRGTGELFF.

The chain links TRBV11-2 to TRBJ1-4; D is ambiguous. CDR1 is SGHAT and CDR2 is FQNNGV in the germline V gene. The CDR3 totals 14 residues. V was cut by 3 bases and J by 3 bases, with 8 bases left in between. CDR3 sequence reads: CASSFRAPNEKLFF. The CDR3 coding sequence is TGTGCCAGCAGCTTCCGGGCCCCTAATGAAAAACTGTTTTTT.

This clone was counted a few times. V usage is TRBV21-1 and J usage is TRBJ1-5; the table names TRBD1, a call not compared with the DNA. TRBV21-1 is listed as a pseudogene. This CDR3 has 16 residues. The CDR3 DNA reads TGTGCCAGCAGAGAAAAGGAGACAGGGGGGCACCAGCCCCAGCATTTT. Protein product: CASREKETGGHQPQHF.

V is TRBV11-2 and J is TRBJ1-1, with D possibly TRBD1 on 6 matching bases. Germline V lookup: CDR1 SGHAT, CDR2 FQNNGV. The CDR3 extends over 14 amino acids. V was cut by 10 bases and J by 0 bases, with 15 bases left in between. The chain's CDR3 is CATASDRLNTEAFF. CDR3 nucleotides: TGTGCCACTGCCTCGGACAGACTGAACACTGAAGCTTTCTTT.

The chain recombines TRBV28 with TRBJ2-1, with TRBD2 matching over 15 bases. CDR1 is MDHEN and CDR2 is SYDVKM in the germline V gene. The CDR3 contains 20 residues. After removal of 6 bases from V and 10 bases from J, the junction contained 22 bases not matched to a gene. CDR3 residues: CASRTDGLAGGPWAFFEQFF. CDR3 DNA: TGTGCCAGCAGAACCGATGGACTAGCGGGAGGGCCATGGGCTTTTTTCGAGCAGTTCTTC. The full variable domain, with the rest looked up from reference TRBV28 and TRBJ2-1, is DVKVTQSSRYLVKRTGEKVFLECVQDMDHENMFWYRQDPGLGLRLIYFSYDVKMKEKGDIPEGYSVSREKKERFSLILESASTNQTSMYLCASRTDGLAGGPWAFFEQFFGPGTRLTVL.

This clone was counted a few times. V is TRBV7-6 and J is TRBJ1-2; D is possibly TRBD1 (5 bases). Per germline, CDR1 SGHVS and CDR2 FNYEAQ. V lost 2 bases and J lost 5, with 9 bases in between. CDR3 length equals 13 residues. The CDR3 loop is CASSLRQQYGYTF. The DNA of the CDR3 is TGTGCCAGCAGCTTAAGACAGCAATATGGCTACACCTTC.

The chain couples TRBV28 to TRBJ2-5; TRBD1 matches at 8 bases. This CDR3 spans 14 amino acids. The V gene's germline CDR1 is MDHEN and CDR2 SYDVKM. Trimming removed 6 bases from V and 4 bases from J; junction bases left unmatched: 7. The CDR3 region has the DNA TGTGCCAGCAGACCGGGACAGGAGGGAGAGACCCAGTACTTC. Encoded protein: CASRPGQEGETQYF. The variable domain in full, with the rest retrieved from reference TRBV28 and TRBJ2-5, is DVKVTQSSRYLVKRTGEKVFLECVQDMDHENMFWYRQDPGLGLRLIYFSYDVKMKEKGDIPEGYSVSREKKERFSLILESASTNQTSMYLCASRPGQEGETQYFGPGTRLLVL.

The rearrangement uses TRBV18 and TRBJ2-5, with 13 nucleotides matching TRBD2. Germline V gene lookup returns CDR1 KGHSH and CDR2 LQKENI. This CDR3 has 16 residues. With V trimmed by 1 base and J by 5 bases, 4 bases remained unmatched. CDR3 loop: CASSPLGTSGTETQYF. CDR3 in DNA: TGTGCCAGCTCACCACTGGGGACTAGCGGGACTGAGACCCAGTACTTC.

CDR3 sequence reads: CASSILRGAQETQYF. In DNA, the CDR3 is TGTGCCAGTAGTATTCTTCGGGGAGCCCAAGAGACCCAGTACTTC. The rearrangement links TRBV19 to TRBJ2-5; weak D call: TRBD2 (5 bases). Trimming left V 3 bases short and J 1 base short, with 12 bases between. Germline V gene data show CDR1 as LNHDA and CDR2 as SQIVND (reference sequence). This CDR3 is 15 amino acids long.

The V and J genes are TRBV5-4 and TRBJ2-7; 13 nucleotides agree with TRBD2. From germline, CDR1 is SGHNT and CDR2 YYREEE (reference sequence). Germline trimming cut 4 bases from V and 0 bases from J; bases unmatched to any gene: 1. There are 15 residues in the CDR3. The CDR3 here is CASSRTSGSSYEQYF. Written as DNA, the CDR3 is TGTGCCAGCAGCCGGACTAGCGGGAGCTCCTACGAGCAGTACTTC.